These 26 T cell receptor beta chains were sequenced from one sample in a study of molecular identifiers for immune sequencing clone quantification. TCRdb redid the calling of the PCR reads with MiXCR, one entry per CDR3 protein. The table lists 400,000 to 600,000 distinct CDR3 sequences, 20% to 25% of them singletons. Sequenced material: naive CD8+ T cells from blood, with Jurkat cell RNA spiked in. Documented subset: FACS-sorted CD8+CD4-CCR7+CD45RA+ naive T cells. These receptors all come from a human donor in good health. Some libraries in this study had Jurkat cell RNA spiked in.

The V call is TRBV19, the J call TRBJ2-2; D uncertain. Germline CDR1 reads LNHDA; CDR2 reads SQIVND (reference sequence). Trimming cost V 9 bases and J 4 bases, with 9 bases left between them. The CDR3 has 12 residues. This chain's CDR3 is CASPAFTGELFF. The DNA of the CDR3 is TGTGCCAGCCCGGCTTTCACCGGGGAGCTGTTTTTT.

This clonotype appeared a single time. This clone may be a read error of a much larger clone one base away. The conserved closing phenylalanine or tryptophan is absent in this CDR3, likely reflecting a read error. The J gene is TRBJ2-2, the V gene TRBV9, with D hard to call. The CDR3 extends over 13 amino acids. Germline loops: CDR1 SGDLS, CDR2 YYNGEE. The V and J ends lost 4 bases and 7 bases respectively, with 11 bases between them. CDR3 DNA: TGTGCCAGCAGCCCCGTGGCTGTCGGGGAGCTGTTTCTT. Protein: CASSPVAVGELFL.

This clonotype was seen many times. The J gene is TRBJ2-3, the V gene TRBV12-3 or TRBV12-4, with a weak D call TRBD1 (6 bases). There are 13 residues in the CDR3. V was cut by 8 bases and J by 2 bases, with 11 bases left in between. CDR3 sequence (DNA): TGTGCCAGCCGGACAGAGGACACAGATACGCAGTATTTT. It translates to CASRTEDTDTQYF.

Details on this clonotype: This may stem from a read error, because a much larger clone lies one nucleotide away. This chain joins TRBV7-2 and TRBJ2-3; D unresolved. CDR1 is SGHTA and CDR2 is FQGNSA in the germline V gene. The CDR3 spans 15 residues. The V end lost 5 bases, the J end lost 4 bases, and 16 bases lay between the germline ends. The CDR3 coding sequence is TGTGCCAGCAGCCGGCCGAGTATGGCCGCAGATACGCAGTATTTT. The encoded protein is CASSRPSMAADTQYF.

This clonotype was detected only a few times. The gene calls are TRBV29-1 and TRBJ2-7, with TRBD1 as a possible D gene (5 bases). The germline V and J ends were trimmed by 6 bases and 3 bases, with 18 bases remaining between them. The germline gives CDR1 SQVTM, CDR2 ANQGSEA. The CDR3 covers 14 residues. Written as DNA, the CDR3 is TGCAGCGTAGTACCTGGACACGTCTTCTACGAGCAGTACTTC. Protein sequence: CSVVPGHVFYEQYF.

This clonotype was observed a few times. The rearrangement joins TRBV28 to TRBJ2-2; 8 bases are a match to TRBD2. The CDR3 has 14 amino acids. Germline loops: CDR1 MDHEN, CDR2 SYDVKM. With 10 bases clipped from V and 6 bases from J, the junction kept 10 bases outside the gene matches. CDR3 region: CATGSSGSPGELFF. The CDR3 DNA is TGTGCCACGGGGTCAAGCGGGAGTCCCGGGGAGCTGTTTTTT.

The table lists this clonotype with many counts. This rearrangement joins TRBV30 to TRBJ2-7; tentatively, D is TRBD1 or TRBD2 (5 bases each). Germline V gene data show CDR1 as GTSNPN and CDR2 as SVGIG (reference sequence). Trimming cost V 8 bases and J 0 bases, with 11 bases left between them. The CDR3 is 12 residues long. The CDR3 DNA follows: TGTGCCCTAAGGGACGGCTCCTACGAGCAGTACTTC. It codes for CALRDGSYEQYF.

As to this clonotype: Mismatch with germline at one junction end may stem from a read error. This chain connects TRBV12-3 or TRBV12-4 to TRBJ2-1, with 9 bases matching TRBD2. This CDR3 has 14 amino acids. The CDR3 DNA follows: TGTGCCAGCAGTCCTGCGGGAGGGTACAATGAGCGGTTCTTC. Amino acid sequence: CASSPAGGYNERFF.

The table lists this clonotype with a few counts. The chain uses TRBV27 and TRBJ2-1; D is unclear. This CDR3 has 16 residues. Trimming cost V 4 bases and J 3 bases, with 16 bases left between them. Germline CDR1 is MNHEY and CDR2 is SMNVEV (reference sequence). CDR3 nucleotides: TGTGCCAGCAGTTCCCGGAGTATTCCTAACTACAATGAGCAGTTCTTC. It is translated as CASSSRSIPNYNEQFF.

This clonotype was seen repeatedly, ten times or more. The J gene is TRBJ2-7, the V gene TRBV20-1, with D perhaps TRBD2 (5 bases). The CDR3 length is 12 residues. V was pared by 5 bases and J by 3 bases, with 11 bases between. Germline CDR1 reads DFQATT; CDR2 reads SNEGSKA (reference sequence). CDR3 residues: CSAVGANYEQYF. The CDR3 DNA follows: TGCAGTGCTGTGGGAGCCAACTACGAGCAGTACTTC.

This clonotype is a singleton in its sample. V gene TRBV18 combines with J gene TRBJ2-7, with 10 bases matching TRBD2. The junction had 9 bases not matched to a gene; V was cut back by 2 bases and J by 2 bases. The V gene's germline CDR1 is KGHSH and CDR2 LQKENI. The CDR3 sequence is 17 residues long. The CDR3 protein is CASSPSGRALGAYEQYF. The CDR3 DNA reads TGTGCCAGCTCACCAAGCGGGAGGGCCCTCGGGGCCTACGAGCAGTACTTC.

This clonotype came up many times. DNA of the CDR3: TGCGCCAGCAGCCCCTTCGTGGGCGCCGGAAACACCATATATTTT. Its protein product is CASSPFVGAGNTIYF. This chain links TRBV4-3 with TRBJ1-3; no definite D call. The germline CDR1 and CDR2 sequences are LGHNA and YSLEER. Trimming cost V 4 bases and J 4 bases, with 14 bases left between them. The CDR3 is 15 residues long.

The genes are TRBV12-3 or TRBV12-4 and TRBJ1-5; unclear D gene. The length of the CDR3 is 14 residues. V shed 3 bases and J shed 0 bases, with 6 bases lying between them. The CDR3 reads CASSFAASNQPQHF. DNA of the CDR3: TGTGCCAGCAGTTTTGCAGCTAGCAATCAGCCCCAGCATTTT.

Comment on this clonotype: This clone may be a read error of a much larger clone one base away. This sequence joins TRBV5-1 and TRBJ2-6, with D possibly matching TRBD2 (7 bases). This CDR3 contains 15 residues. Germline CDR1 and CDR2: SGHRS and YFSETQ. V lost 7 bases to trimming and J lost 4 bases, with 15 bases between them. CDR3 sequence reads: CASGRGASGANVLTF. Written as DNA, the CDR3 is TGCGCCAGCGGCCGGGGGGCTTCGGGGGCCAACGTCCTGACTTTC.

This clonotype was seen a few times. The chain links TRBV6-6 to TRBJ1-4; TRBD1 might be the D (6 bases). Germline V lookup: CDR1 MNHNY, CDR2 SVGAGI (reference sequence). Trimming left V 4 bases short and J 7 bases short, with 16 bases between. CDR3 length: 15 amino acids. The CDR3 loop reads CASSFWTDSREKLFF. In DNA form, the CDR3 reads TGTGCCAGCAGTTTCTGGACAGATTCTCGTGAAAAACTGTTTTTT.

This clonotype was observed many times. The chain joins TRBV2 to TRBJ2-3; 9 nucleotides agree with TRBD1. The CDR3 is made up of 15 amino acids. The germline CDR1 and CDR2 sequences are SNHLY and FYNNEI. V lost 8 bases to trimming and J lost 7 bases; unmatched junction nucleotides: 13. The DNA for the CDR3 is TGTGCCAGCTTTGTGACGGGACAGGGAAGTAATACGCAGTATTTT. Protein: CASFVTGQGSNTQYF.

This clonotype was recorded a few times. The V call is TRBV6-1, the J call TRBJ1-4; TRBD1 aligns across 7 bases. The V gene's germline CDR1 is MNHNS and CDR2 SASEGT. The CDR3 runs to 14 residues. The V and J ends lost 8 bases and 5 bases, in that order; junction bases with no gene match: 8. This CDR3 reads CASGYRGINEKLFF. Here the CDR3 DNA reads TGTGCCAGCGGCTACAGGGGTATAAATGAAAAACTGTTTTTT.

This clonotype was detected only a few times. J is TRBJ2-7 and V is TRBV18; D is ambiguous. Trimming cost V 2 bases and J 0 bases, with 11 bases left between them. CDR1 and CDR2 from the germline V gene are KGHSH and LQKENI. The CDR3 extends over 15 amino acids. The CDR3 nucleotides read TGTGCCAGCTCACCAGGCCCGTGGGGCTCCTACGAGCAGTACTTC. Its translation is CASSPGPWGSYEQYF.

In this sample, this clonotype turned up a few times. The V gene is TRBV6-6, the J gene TRBJ2-7; 7 nucleotides match TRBD1. With V trimmed by 4 bases and J by 2 bases, 11 bases remained unmatched. The CDR3 has 16 amino acids. Germline CDR1 and CDR2: MNHNY and SVGAGI (reference sequence). The CDR3 is CASSSPTGVGTYEQYF. The DNA of the CDR3 is TGTGCCAGCAGTTCTCCAACAGGGGTCGGGACCTACGAGCAGTACTTC.

This clonotype was detected only a few times. The V call is TRBV7-9, the J call TRBJ1-4; TRBD1 is a possible D gene (5 bases). The CDR3 has 15 amino acids. V lost 4 bases and J lost 8, with 17 bases in between. Germline V gene data show CDR1 as SEHNR and CDR2 as FQNEAQ (reference sequence). CDR3 DNA: TGTGCCAGCAGCTCACCCGGGACTCGTAACGAAAAACTGTTTTTT. Amino acid sequence: CASSSPGTRNEKLFF.

This clonotype came up many times. V is TRBV7-9 and J is TRBJ1-5; TRBD1 is a possible D gene (6 bases). Germline V gene lookup returns CDR1 SEHNR and CDR2 FQNEAQ (reference sequence). This CDR3 contains 15 residues. V lost 1 base and J 4 bases, leaving 11 bases between the germline ends. CDR3 sequence (DNA): TGTGCCAGCAGCTTAGGAGGACAGTCTAATCAGCCCCAGCATTTT. Translating it yields CASSLGGQSNQPQHF.

This clonotype was seen a few times. This sequence joins TRBV7-9 and TRBJ2-1; no clear D. Looked up from germline, CDR1 is SEHNR and CDR2 is FQNEAQ (reference sequence). The CDR3 length is 13 residues. Trimming shortened V by 5 bases and J by 2 bases, and 7 bases separated the two germline ends. The CDR3 DNA reads TGTGCCAGCAGCCGTTCCGCCTACAATGAGCAGTTCTTC. This gives the protein CASSRSAYNEQFF.

This clonotype was detected ten times or more. V is TRBV5-1 and J is TRBJ1-1; TRBD1 matches at 7 bases. The CDR3 contains 14 residues. Germline V lookup: CDR1 SGHRS, CDR2 YFSETQ. V lost 0 bases and J lost 6; bases outside the gene matches: 5. DNA for the CDR3: TGCGCCAGCAGCTTGGGACAGGGATTCGCTGAAGCTTTCTTT. Its protein product is CASSLGQGFAEAFF.

This clonotype occurred a few times. The V gene is TRBV20-1, the J gene TRBJ2-3, with TRBD2 identical over 15 bases. The CDR3 consists of 19 residues. J was trimmed by 5 bases and V by 6 bases; bases with no gene match: 18. CDR1 and CDR2 from the germline V gene are DFQATT and SNEGSKA (reference sequence). CDR3 bases: TGCAGTGCCTTCGGGACACCCGGACTAGCGGGAGGGGTGATAGATACGCAGTATTTT. It specifies CSAFGTPGLAGGVIDTQYF.

In its sample, this clonotype was seen many times. The rearrangement links TRBV5-4 to TRBJ2-5; D may be TRBD1 or TRBD2 (5 bases each). This CDR3 has 14 residues. Trimming removed 4 bases from V and 4 bases from J, with 14 bases in between. Looked up from germline, CDR1 is SGHNT and CDR2 is YYREEE (reference sequence). The CDR3 region has the DNA TGTGCCAGCAGCCTTAGTGGGACCTTAGAGACCCAGTACTTC. Encoded protein: CASSLSGTLETQYF.

In regard to this clonotype: A read error may explain this, as a much larger clone is one base away. The gene calls are TRBV6-5 and TRBJ2-7, with TRBD1 matching 7 bases. The CDR3 extends over 15 amino acids. Per the germline V gene, CDR1 is MNHEY and CDR2 is SVGAGI. CDR3 in DNA: TGTGCCAGCAGCCATTACCCGACAGGGCCTTCCGAGCAGCACTTC. Translating it yields CASSHYPTGPSEQHF.